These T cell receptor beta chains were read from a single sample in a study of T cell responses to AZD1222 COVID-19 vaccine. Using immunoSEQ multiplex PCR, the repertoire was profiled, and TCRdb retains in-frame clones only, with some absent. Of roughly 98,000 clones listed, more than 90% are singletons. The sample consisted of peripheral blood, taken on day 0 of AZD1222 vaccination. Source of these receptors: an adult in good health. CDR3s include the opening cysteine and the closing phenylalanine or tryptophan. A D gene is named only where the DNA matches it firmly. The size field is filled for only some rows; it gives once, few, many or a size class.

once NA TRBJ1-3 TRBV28 CASSSSPRTSGNTIYF TGTGCCAGCAGTTCCTCGCCCCGGACATCGGGAAACACCATATATTTT
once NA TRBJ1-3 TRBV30 CAWLSSYSGNTIYF TGTGCCTGGCTTTCCAGCTACTCTGGAAACACCATATATTTT
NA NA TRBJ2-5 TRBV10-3 CAISEYGEETQYF TGTGCCATCAGTGAGTACGGAGAAGAGACCCAGTACTTC
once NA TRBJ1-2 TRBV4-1 CASSQDISRGGYGYTF TGCGCCAGCAGCCAAGACATTAGTCGAGGTGGCTATGGCTACACCTTC
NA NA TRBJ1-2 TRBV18 CASSPGGATAKQGYTF TGTGCCAGCTCACCTGGCGGAGCTACAGCGAAGCAAGGCTACACCTTC
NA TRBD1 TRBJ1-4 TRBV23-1 CASSQPRGTANEKLFF TGCGCCAGCAGTCAACCCAGGGGGACAGCAAATGAAAAACTGTTTTTT
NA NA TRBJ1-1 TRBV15 CATSRDRVPSLAFF TGTGCCACCAGCAGAGATCGAGTCCCATCCCTAGCTTTCTTT
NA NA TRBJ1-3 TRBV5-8 CASSLGGGTGNTIYF TGTGCCAGCTCCCTAGGAGGGGGGACTGGAAACACCATATATTTT
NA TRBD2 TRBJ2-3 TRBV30 CAWSRGTSTDTQYF TGTGCCTGGAGTCGTGGGACTAGTACAGATACGCAGTATTTT
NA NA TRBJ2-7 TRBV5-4 CASSFTGSDEQYF TGTGCCAGCAGCTTTACAGGGTCCGACGAGCAGTACTTC
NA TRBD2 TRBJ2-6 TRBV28 CASSLRLAGDSGANVLTF TGTGCCAGCAGTCTTCGACTAGCGGGCGACTCTGGGGCCAACGTCCTGACTTTC
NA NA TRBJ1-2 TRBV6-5 CASSYKGSSGYTF TGTGCCAGCAGTTACAAGGGATCAAGTGGCTACACCTTC
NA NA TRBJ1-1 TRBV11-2 CASSLERRNTEAFF TGTGCCAGCAGCTTAGAGAGGCGGAACACTGAAGCTTTCTTT
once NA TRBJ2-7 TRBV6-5 CASNQRGSYEQYF TGTGCCAGCAATCAACGGGGTTCCTACGAGCAGTACTTC
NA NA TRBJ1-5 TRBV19 CATRVGANFNQPQHF TGTGCCACCCGGGTGGGGGCTAACTTTAATCAGCCCCAGCATTTT
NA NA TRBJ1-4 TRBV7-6 CASSLDATNEKLFF TGTGCCAGCAGCCTAGATGCAACTAATGAAAAACTGTTTTTT
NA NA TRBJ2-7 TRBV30 CAWRPARATYEQYF TGTGCCTGGAGGCCAGCCCGGGCGACCTACGAGCAGTACTTC
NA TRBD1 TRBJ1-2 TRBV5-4 CASSLAGTGLGGYTF TGTGCCAGCAGCTTGGCCGGGACAGGGTTAGGTGGCTACACCTTC
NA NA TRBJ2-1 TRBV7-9 CASSSGGWVPYNEQFF TGTGCCAGCAGCTCGGGCGGGTGGGTTCCCTACAATGAGCAGTTCTTC
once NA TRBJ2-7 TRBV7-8 CASSLASGLPSYLYEQYF TGTGCCAGCAGCTTAGCAAGCGGACTGCCCTCTTACCTCTACGAGCAGTACTTC
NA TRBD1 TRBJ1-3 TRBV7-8 CASSLRTGAPLPGNTIYF TGTGCCAGCAGCCTAAGGACAGGGGCCCCACTGCCGGGAAACACCATATATTTT
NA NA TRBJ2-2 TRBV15 CATSRGQANTGELFF TGTGCCACCAGCAGAGGACAGGCGAACACCGGGGAGCTGTTTTTT
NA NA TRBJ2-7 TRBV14 CASSHTYYEQYF TGTGCCAGCAGCCACACATACTACGAGCAGTACTTC
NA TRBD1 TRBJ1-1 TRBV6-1 CASSEATGPLNTEAFF TGTGCCAGCAGTGAAGCGACAGGGCCCTTGAACACTGAAGCTTTCTTT
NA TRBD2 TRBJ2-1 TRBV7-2 CASSLSGRAPNEQFF TGTGCCAGCAGCCTAAGCGGGAGGGCCCCCAATGAGCAGTTCTTC
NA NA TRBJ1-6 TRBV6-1 CASSEDDDSPLHF TGTGCCAGCAGTGAAGATGACGATTCACCCCTCCACTTT
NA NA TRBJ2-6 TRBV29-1 CSAGEGARASGANVLTF TGCAGCGCAGGGGAGGGGGCGCGAGCTTCTGGGGCCAACGTCCTGACTTTC
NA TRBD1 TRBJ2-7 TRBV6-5 CASSRNRGRYEQYF TGTGCCAGCAGTAGGAACAGGGGGCGGTACGAGCAGTACTTC
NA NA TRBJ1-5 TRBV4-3 CASSQDNRSNQPQHF TGCGCCAGCAGCCAAGATAACAGGAGCAATCAGCCCCAGCATTTT
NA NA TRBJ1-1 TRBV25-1 CASSGLDRGTEAFF TGTGCCAGCAGTGGCCTAGACAGAGGGACTGAAGCTTTCTTT
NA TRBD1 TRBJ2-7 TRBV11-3 CASSFKQGFEQYF TGTGCCAGCAGTTTTAAACAGGGGTTCGAGCAGTACTTC
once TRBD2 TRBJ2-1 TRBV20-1 CSASLTSGYNEQFF TGCAGTGCTAGTCTGACTAGCGGATACAATGAGCAGTTCTTC
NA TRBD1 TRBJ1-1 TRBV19 CASSLTGPLLTEAFF TGTGCCAGTAGTCTGACAGGGCCACTGCTCACTGAAGCTTTCTTT
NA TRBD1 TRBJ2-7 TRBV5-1 CASSPRQGGSYEQYF TGCGCCAGCAGCCCAAGACAGGGGGGCTCCTACGAGCAGTACTTC
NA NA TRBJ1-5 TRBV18 CASSPNEVLRGQPQHF TGTGCCAGCTCACCTAATGAGGTCCTACGGGGGCAGCCCCAGCATTTT
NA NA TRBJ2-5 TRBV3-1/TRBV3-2 CASSPQALGTQYF TGTGCCAGCAGCCCACAGGCGCTCGGGACCCAGTACTTC
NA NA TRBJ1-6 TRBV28 CASSLNPPRVGLLYNSPLHF TGTGCCAGCAGTCTAAACCCCCCCAGGGTTGGATTGCTCTATAATTCACCCCTCCACTTT
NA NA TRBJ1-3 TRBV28 CASSLRGNSGNTIYF TGTGCCAGCAGTTTACGGGGTAACTCTGGAAACACCATATATTTT
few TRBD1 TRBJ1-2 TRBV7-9 CATTGGRQTDGYTF TGTGCCACAACAGGGGGCAGACAAACGGATGGCTACACCTTC
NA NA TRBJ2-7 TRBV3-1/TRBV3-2 CASSQGVTGNEQYF TGTGCCAGCAGCCAAGGTGTTACAGGGAACGAGCAGTACTTC
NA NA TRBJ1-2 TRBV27 CASSPDSINYGYTF TGTGCCAGCAGCCCCGACAGTATAAACTATGGCTACACCTTC
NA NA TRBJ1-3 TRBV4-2 CASSQVMGTGNTIYF TGTGCCAGCAGCCAAGTAATGGGGACTGGAAACACCATATATTTT
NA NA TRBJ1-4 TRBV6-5 CASSYSAPGGEKLFF TGTGCCAGCAGTTACTCAGCCCCCGGAGGGGAAAAACTGTTTTTT
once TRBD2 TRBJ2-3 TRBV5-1 CASTREGTSGTDTQYF TGCGCCAGCACGAGGGAAGGGACTAGCGGCACAGATACGCAGTATTTT
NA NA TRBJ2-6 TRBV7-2 CASSSDPSGANVLTF TGTGCCAGCAGCTCTGACCCCTCTGGGGCCAACGTCCTGACTTTC
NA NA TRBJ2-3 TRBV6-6 CASSYQASTDTQYF TGTGCCAGCAGTTATCAAGCTAGCACAGATACGCAGTATTTT
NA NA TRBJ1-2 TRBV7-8 CASSLIGSPNGYTF TGTGCCAGCAGCTTAATCGGGTCGCCTAATGGCTACACCTTC
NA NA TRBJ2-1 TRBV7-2 CASSSPTLSSYNEQFF TGTGCCAGCAGCTCTCCTACATTAAGCTCCTACAATGAGCAGTTCTTC
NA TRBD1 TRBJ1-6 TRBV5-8 CASSADRGYNSPLHF TGTGCCAGCAGCGCGGACAGGGGATACAATTCACCCCTCCACTTT
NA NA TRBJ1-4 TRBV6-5 CAHATNEKLFF TGTGCCCATGCAACTAATGAAAAACTGTTTTTT
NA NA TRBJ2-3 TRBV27 CASSSVHTALLAKSTDTQYF TGTGCCAGCAGTTCCGTACATACCGCGCTGCTAGCGAAGAGCACAGATACGCAGTATTTT
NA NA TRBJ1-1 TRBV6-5 CASSYEYTTEAFF TGTGCCAGCAGTTACGAGTATACGACTGAAGCTTTCTTT
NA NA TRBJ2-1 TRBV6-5 CASSRQQYNEQFF TGTGCCAGCAGCCGACAACAGTACAATGAGCAGTTCTTC
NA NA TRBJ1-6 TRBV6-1 CASSDAAGGPSPLHF TGTGCCAGCAGTGATGCGGCGGGGGGCCCTTCACCCCTCCACTTT
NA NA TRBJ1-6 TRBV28 CASSHNNSPLHF TGTGCCAGCAGTCATAACAATTCACCCCTCCACTTT
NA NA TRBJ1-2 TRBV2 CASSRGQGLYGYTF TGTGCCAGCAGCCGAGGGCAGGGTCTCTATGGCTACACCTTC
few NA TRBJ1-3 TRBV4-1 CASSQGPSGSSGNTIYF TGCGCCAGCAGCCAAGGTCCTAGCGGCAGCTCTGGAAACACCATATATTTT
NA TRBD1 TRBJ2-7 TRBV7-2 CASSPTGGVDEQYF TGTGCCAGCAGCCCGACAGGGGGCGTCGACGAGCAGTACTTC
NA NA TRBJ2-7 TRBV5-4 CASSSGHSYEQYF TGTGCCAGCAGCTCTGGACACTCCTACGAGCAGTACTTC